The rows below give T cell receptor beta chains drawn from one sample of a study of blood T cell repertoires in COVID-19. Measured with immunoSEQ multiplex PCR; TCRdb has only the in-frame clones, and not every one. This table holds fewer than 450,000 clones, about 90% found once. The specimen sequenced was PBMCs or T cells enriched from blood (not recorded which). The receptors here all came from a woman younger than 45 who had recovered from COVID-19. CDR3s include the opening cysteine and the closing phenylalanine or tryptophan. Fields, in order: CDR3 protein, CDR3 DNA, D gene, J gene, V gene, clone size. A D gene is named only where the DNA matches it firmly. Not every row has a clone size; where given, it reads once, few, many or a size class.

cdr3_aa: CASSTTGTANNEKLFF
cdr3_nt: TGTGCCAGCAGCACGACCGGGACAGCTAATAATGAAAAACTGTTTTTT
d_call: TRBD1
j_call: TRBJ1-4
v_call: TRBV9
clone_size: -

cdr3_aa: CASSPDRGNEKLFF
cdr3_nt: TGTGCCAGCAGTCCCGACAGGGGAAATGAAAAACTGTTTTTT
d_call: TRBD1
j_call: TRBJ1-4
v_call: TRBV27
clone_size: few

cdr3_aa: CASSPGEVSNQPQHF
cdr3_nt: TGCGCCAGCAGCCCCGGGGAGGTTAGCAATCAGCCCCAGCATTTT
d_call: -
j_call: TRBJ1-5
v_call: TRBV5-1
clone_size: -

cdr3_aa: CASSESQGAGGYTF
cdr3_nt: TGTGCCAGCAGTGAGTCGCAGGGGGCTGGTGGCTACACCTTC
d_call: TRBD1
j_call: TRBJ1-2
v_call: TRBV6-1
clone_size: -

cdr3_aa: CASSYRIDPGLFYGYTF
cdr3_nt: TGTGCCAGCAGTTACCGAATTGACCCAGGGCTTTTCTATGGCTACACCTTC
d_call: -
j_call: TRBJ1-2
v_call: TRBV6-2/TRBV6-3
clone_size: -

cdr3_aa: CASSLEIHSYNEQFF
cdr3_nt: TGTGCCAGTAGTCTGGAGATCCACTCCTACAATGAGCAGTTCTTC
d_call: -
j_call: TRBJ2-1
v_call: TRBV19
clone_size: -

cdr3_aa: CASSVNTGAGGETQYF
cdr3_nt: TGTGCCAGCAGCGTGAATACAGGGGCGGGGGGAGAGACCCAGTACTTC
d_call: -
j_call: TRBJ2-5
v_call: TRBV9
clone_size: -

cdr3_aa: CASSYGRGGQPQHF
cdr3_nt: TGTGCCAGCAGTTACGGCAGGGGTGGTCAGCCCCAGCATTTT
d_call: -
j_call: TRBJ1-5
v_call: TRBV6-5
clone_size: -

cdr3_aa: CASGHRGVPSLWACNSPLHF
cdr3_nt: TGCGCCAGCGGTCATCGGGGGGTCCCGTCCCTCTGGGCGTGTAATTCACCCCTCCACTTT
d_call: -
j_call: TRBJ1-6
v_call: TRBV5-1
clone_size: -

cdr3_aa: CASSSIAGADNEQFF
cdr3_nt: TGTGCCAGCAGCTCAATAGCGGGGGCCGACAATGAGCAGTTCTTC
d_call: TRBD2
j_call: TRBJ2-1
v_call: TRBV11-3
clone_size: few

cdr3_aa: CASSPGQDYGYTF
cdr3_nt: TGTGCCAGCAGCCCCGGACAGGACTATGGCTACACCTTC
d_call: TRBD1
j_call: TRBJ1-2
v_call: TRBV11-2
clone_size: -

cdr3_aa: CASSLGDSSYEQYF
cdr3_nt: TGTGCCAGCAGCTTGGGCGACAGCTCCTACGAGCAGTACTTC
d_call: -
j_call: TRBJ2-7
v_call: TRBV5-6
clone_size: -

cdr3_aa: CATSEDRGVSGANVLTF
cdr3_nt: TGTGCCACCAGTGAGGACAGGGGGGTCTCTGGGGCCAACGTCCTGACTTTC
d_call: TRBD1
j_call: TRBJ2-6
v_call: TRBV24-1
clone_size: -

cdr3_aa: CASSLGSTGGMIYNEQFF
cdr3_nt: TGTGCCAGCAGCTTGGGATCGACAGGGGGGATGATCTACAATGAGCAGTTCTTC
d_call: TRBD1
j_call: TRBJ2-1
v_call: TRBV11-2
clone_size: -

cdr3_aa: CASSYSFGDSNQPQHF
cdr3_nt: TGTGCCAGCAGTTACTCTTTCGGAGATAGCAATCAGCCCCAGCATTTT
d_call: -
j_call: TRBJ1-5
v_call: TRBV6-2/TRBV6-3
clone_size: -

cdr3_aa: CSVFRGQGSEQYF
cdr3_nt: TGCAGCGTTTTTAGAGGACAGGGTTCCGAGCAGTACTTC
d_call: TRBD1
j_call: TRBJ2-7
v_call: TRBV29-1
clone_size: -

cdr3_aa: CASSFGGGGRDTQYF
cdr3_nt: TGCGCCAGCAGCTTTGGCGGGGGGGGCAGAGATACGCAGTATTTT
d_call: TRBD2
j_call: TRBJ2-3
v_call: TRBV5-1
clone_size: -

cdr3_aa: CATSDARQGDQPQHF
cdr3_nt: TGTGCCACCAGTGACGCGCGACAGGGGGATCAGCCCCAGCATTTT
d_call: TRBD1
j_call: TRBJ1-5
v_call: TRBV24-1
clone_size: -

cdr3_aa: CASSPDRGPYEQYF
cdr3_nt: TGTGCCAGCAGCCCAGACAGGGGCCCCTACGAGCAGTACTTC
d_call: TRBD1
j_call: TRBJ2-7
v_call: TRBV7-8
clone_size: -

cdr3_aa: CASSPGRYYGYTF
cdr3_nt: TGTGCCAGCAGCCCAGGGAGGTACTATGGCTACACCTTC
d_call: -
j_call: TRBJ1-2
v_call: TRBV7-2
clone_size: -

cdr3_aa: CASSGGASPLHF
cdr3_nt: TGTGCCAGCAGCGGGGGGGCTTCACCCCTCCACTTT
d_call: -
j_call: TRBJ1-6
v_call: TRBV12-3/TRBV12-4
clone_size: -

cdr3_aa: CASSPSGPPGVGQETQYF
cdr3_nt: TGTGCCAGCAGTCCCTCCGGACCACCGGGGGTAGGCCAAGAGACCCAGTACTTC
d_call: -
j_call: TRBJ2-5
v_call: TRBV6-6
clone_size: -

cdr3_aa: CASSYGTGGYGYTF
cdr3_nt: TGTGCCAGCAGTTACGGGACAGGGGGCTATGGCTACACCTTC
d_call: TRBD1
j_call: TRBJ1-2
v_call: TRBV6-5
clone_size: -

cdr3_aa: CASSPSPFYEQYF
cdr3_nt: TGTGCCAGCAGCCCTAGTCCTTTCTACGAGCAGTACTTC
d_call: -
j_call: TRBJ2-7
v_call: TRBV9
clone_size: -

cdr3_aa: CASSLVVAGADEQFF
cdr3_nt: TGCGCCAGCAGCTTGGTGGTAGCGGGGGCTGATGAGCAGTTCTTC
d_call: TRBD2
j_call: TRBJ2-1
v_call: TRBV5-1
clone_size: -

cdr3_aa: CASRTIGQGISEQYF
cdr3_nt: TGTGCCAGCAGGACGATTGGACAGGGCATTTCCGAGCAGTACTTC
d_call: TRBD1
j_call: TRBJ2-7
v_call: TRBV7-9
clone_size: -

cdr3_aa: CASSPQQGAHLEAFF
cdr3_nt: TGCGCCAGCAGCCCACAACAGGGGGCGCATCTTGAAGCTTTCTTT
d_call: TRBD1
j_call: TRBJ1-1
v_call: TRBV4-3
clone_size: -

cdr3_aa: CASSLTGQGGQTQYF
cdr3_nt: TGTGCCAGTAGCCTCACCGGACAGGGTGGGCAGACCCAGTACTTC
d_call: TRBD1
j_call: TRBJ2-5
v_call: TRBV19
clone_size: -

cdr3_aa: CAWSVIRAGPNSPLHF
cdr3_nt: TGTGCCTGGAGCGTGATCCGCGCAGGGCCTAATTCACCCCTCCACTTT
d_call: -
j_call: TRBJ1-6
v_call: TRBV30
clone_size: -

cdr3_aa: CASSLRLAGETQYF
cdr3_nt: TGTGCCAGCAGTTTAAGACTAGCGGGGGAGACCCAGTACTTC
d_call: TRBD2
j_call: TRBJ2-5
v_call: TRBV27
clone_size: few

cdr3_aa: CASNSRDRQNQPQHF
cdr3_nt: TGTGCCAGCAATAGCCGGGACAGGCAGAATCAGCCCCAGCATTTT
d_call: TRBD1
j_call: TRBJ1-5
v_call: TRBV2
clone_size: -

cdr3_aa: CASSPGTPLYNEQFF
cdr3_nt: TGTGCCAGCAGTCCCGGGACTCCTCTCTACAATGAGCAGTTCTTC
d_call: -
j_call: TRBJ2-1
v_call: TRBV27
clone_size: -

cdr3_aa: CASSLVSAYGYTF
cdr3_nt: TGTGCCAGCAGCTTAGTGAGCGCTTATGGCTACACCTTC
d_call: -
j_call: TRBJ1-2
v_call: TRBV11-2
clone_size: -

cdr3_aa: CASLLAGGPHNEQFF
cdr3_nt: TGTGCCAGTCTTTTAGCGGGGGGGCCCCACAATGAGCAGTTCTTC
d_call: TRBD2
j_call: TRBJ2-1
v_call: TRBV19
clone_size: few

cdr3_aa: CASSDLAGRQETQYF
cdr3_nt: TGTGCCAGCAGTGACCTAGCGGGGCGACAAGAGACCCAGTACTTC
d_call: TRBD2
j_call: TRBJ2-5
v_call: TRBV2
clone_size: once

cdr3_aa: CASSYSGGTYNEQFF
cdr3_nt: TGTGCCAGCAGCTATAGCGGGGGGACGTACAATGAGCAGTTCTTC
d_call: TRBD2
j_call: TRBJ2-1
v_call: TRBV11-3
clone_size: once

cdr3_aa: CSAREHGELFF
cdr3_nt: TGCAGTGCTAGAGAACACGGGGAGCTGTTTTTT
d_call: -
j_call: TRBJ2-2
v_call: TRBV20-1
clone_size: -

cdr3_aa: CASRPPGNKKAFF
cdr3_nt: TGTGCCAGCAGGCCACCGGGGAACAAAAAAGCTTTCTTT
d_call: -
j_call: TRBJ1-1
v_call: TRBV28
clone_size: -

cdr3_aa: CSASTGDEQYF
cdr3_nt: TGCAGTGCGAGTACAGGGGACGAGCAGTACTTC
d_call: TRBD1
j_call: TRBJ2-7
v_call: TRBV20-1
clone_size: -

cdr3_aa: CASGRLGGYNEQFF
cdr3_nt: TGCGCCAGCGGTCGGTTGGGCGGGTACAATGAGCAGTTCTTC
d_call: -
j_call: TRBJ2-1
v_call: TRBV5-1
clone_size: once

cdr3_aa: CASSPSRQLFGRAISSYEQYF
cdr3_nt: TGTGCCAGCAGCCCCTCGAGGCAACTCTTCGGCAGGGCCATTTCTTCCTACGAGCAGTACTTC
d_call: -
j_call: TRBJ2-7
v_call: TRBV14
clone_size: -

cdr3_aa: CASSHLEAGGTHGTDTQYF
cdr3_nt: TGTGCCAGCAGCCACCTAGAGGCGGGGGGGACCCATGGCACAGATACGCAGTATTTT
d_call: TRBD2
j_call: TRBJ2-3
v_call: TRBV7-9
clone_size: -

cdr3_aa: CASSPRTSSYNEQFF
cdr3_nt: TGTGCCAGCAGCCCCAGGACTAGCTCCTACAATGAGCAGTTCTTC
d_call: TRBD2
j_call: TRBJ2-1
v_call: TRBV9
clone_size: -

cdr3_aa: CASSISRAGASNTEAFF
cdr3_nt: TGTGCCAGCAGCATCTCTCGGGCAGGGGCCTCGAACACTGAAGCTTTCTTT
d_call: -
j_call: TRBJ1-1
v_call: TRBV7-2
clone_size: -

cdr3_aa: CASSLALGSRDTQYF
cdr3_nt: TGTGCCAGCAGCTTGGCCTTGGGCTCCCGGGATACGCAGTATTTT
d_call: -
j_call: TRBJ2-3
v_call: TRBV5-4
clone_size: -

cdr3_aa: CASSVGGQGFSGNTIYF
cdr3_nt: TGTGCCAGCAGCGTAGGGGGACAGGGGTTCTCCGGAAACACCATATATTTT
d_call: TRBD1
j_call: TRBJ1-3
v_call: TRBV9
clone_size: few

cdr3_aa: CASSSARGNEKLFF
cdr3_nt: TGTGCCAGCAGCTCCGCGCGAGGGAATGAAAAACTGTTTTTT
d_call: -
j_call: TRBJ1-4
v_call: TRBV7-8
clone_size: few

cdr3_aa: CASTQGGANEKLFF
cdr3_nt: TGTGCCAGCACCCAGGGCGGGGCTAATGAAAAACTGTTTTTT
d_call: -
j_call: TRBJ1-4
v_call: TRBV28
clone_size: once

cdr3_aa: CASSPYAGANQPQHF
cdr3_nt: TGTGCCAGCAGCCCCTATGCGGGGGCAAATCAGCCCCAGCATTTT
d_call: -
j_call: TRBJ1-5
v_call: TRBV6-2/TRBV6-3
clone_size: -

cdr3_aa: CATTGRGNEKLFF
cdr3_nt: TGTGCCACTACAGGGCGAGGTAATGAAAAACTGTTTTTT
d_call: -
j_call: TRBJ1-4
v_call: TRBV28
clone_size: few

cdr3_aa: CASRVATGLANYGYTF
cdr3_nt: TGTGCCAGCCGTGTGGCTACAGGGCTAGCTAACTATGGCTACACCTTC
d_call: -
j_call: TRBJ1-2
v_call: TRBV18
clone_size: -

cdr3_aa: CASRPPGLAGPHEQYF
cdr3_nt: TGTGCCAGCAGGCCCCCGGGACTAGCGGGGCCACACGAGCAGTACTTC
d_call: TRBD2
j_call: TRBJ2-7
v_call: TRBV2
clone_size: once

cdr3_aa: CSAERQEEAFF
cdr3_nt: TGCAGTGCCGAACGACAGGAAGAAGCTTTCTTT
d_call: -
j_call: TRBJ1-1
v_call: TRBV20-1
clone_size: -

cdr3_aa: CATSRPQDYGYTF
cdr3_nt: TGTGCCACCAGCAGACCCCAGGACTATGGCTACACCTTC
d_call: -
j_call: TRBJ1-2
v_call: TRBV15
clone_size: once

cdr3_aa: CASSQDLIAGGQETQYF
cdr3_nt: TGCGCCAGCAGCCAAGATTTGATAGCGGGAGGGCAAGAGACCCAGTACTTC
d_call: TRBD2
j_call: TRBJ2-5
v_call: TRBV4-3
clone_size: -

cdr3_aa: CSASPSGGSPHTEAFF
cdr3_nt: TGCAGTGCTAGTCCTTCCGGGGGGTCGCCTCACACTGAAGCTTTCTTT
d_call: -
j_call: TRBJ1-1
v_call: TRBV20-1
clone_size: -

cdr3_aa: CAISVYRRDRDSSHSGANVLTF
cdr3_nt: TGTGCCATCAGTGTATACCGAAGGGATCGGGACAGCAGTCACTCTGGGGCCAACGTCCTGACTTTC
d_call: TRBD1
j_call: TRBJ2-6
v_call: TRBV10-3
clone_size: -

cdr3_aa: CASSISPGELFF
cdr3_nt: TGTGCCAGCAGTATATCCCCCGGGGAGCTGTTTTTT
d_call: -
j_call: TRBJ2-2
v_call: TRBV6-2/TRBV6-3
clone_size: -

cdr3_aa: CASSVYRGAGSSPLHF
cdr3_nt: TGTGCCAGCAGTGTATATCGCGGGGCAGGCTCTTCACCCCTCCACTTT
d_call: -
j_call: TRBJ1-6
v_call: TRBV6-1
clone_size: -

cdr3_aa: CASSPRDRSNSPLHF
cdr3_nt: TGTGCCAGCAGTCCCCGGGACAGAAGTAATTCACCCCTCCACTTT
d_call: TRBD1
j_call: TRBJ1-6
v_call: TRBV6-5
clone_size: few